Listed below are T cell receptor beta chains from one sample, sequenced in a study of regulatory T cells in long-lasting Graves disease. TCRdb redid the calling of the multiplex PCR reads with MiXCR, one entry per CDR3 protein. The data contain roughly 450,000 distinct CDR3 sequences, 20% of them singletons. Sequenced here: peripheral blood mononuclear cells (PBMCs), sampled when the disease was refractory, from a patient treated with antithyroid drugs. Source of these receptors: a female donor with Graves disease. CDR3s include the opening cysteine and the closing phenylalanine or tryptophan. Each record gives: D gene, J gene, V gene, clone size, CDR3 DNA, CDR3 protein. The D gene is left open where the match is weak. Size is omitted from some rows. Given values are once, few, many or a class for expanded clones.

- | TRBJ2-7 | TRBV13 | - | TGTGCCAGCAGCTTTTATGGGTCTTCGTGGTACGAGCAGTACTTC | CASSFYGSSWYEQYF
- | TRBJ1-1 | TRBV3-1 | many | TGTGCCAGCAGCCAGGGGACGGTGAACACTGAAGCTTTCTTT | CASSQGTVNTEAFF
- | TRBJ2-1 | TRBV7-3 | few | TGTGCCAGCAGCTTAGGTTGGGAGGGGGCCTACAATGAGCAGTTCTTC | CASSLGWEGAYNEQFF
TRBD2 | TRBJ2-7 | TRBV29-1 | few | TGCAGCGTATCTAGCGGGAGCCTCTACGAGCAGTACTTC | CSVSSGSLYEQYF
- | TRBJ1-1 | TRBV2 | many | TGTGCCAGCAGGACGACGTGGGGTTCGACTGAAGCTTTCTTT | CASRTTWGSTEAFF
TRBD2 | TRBJ2-3 | TRBV11-2 | - | TGTGCCAGCAGCCCGGAGGGGCTAGCGGGAGATACGCAGTATTTT | CASSPEGLAGDTQYF
TRBD2 | TRBJ2-5 | TRBV24-1 | - | TGTGCCACCAGTGATCGGTGGGAGGGTAACCAAGAGACCCAGTACTTC | CATSDRWEGNQETQYF
- | TRBJ2-7 | TRBV13 | many | TGTGCCAGCAGCTCCTTGTTTTATGAGCAGTACTTC | CASSSLFYEQYF
- | TRBJ2-5 | TRBV6-2/TRBV6-3 | few | TGTGCCAGCAGTTACTCCTATCAACCGGGACCAAACCACCAAGAGACCCAGTACTTC | CASSYSYQPGPNHQETQYF
- | TRBJ1-1 | TRBV6-1 | many | TGTGCCAGCAGGGGTTTGGGGGCTGAAGCTTTCTTT | CASRGLGAEAFF
TRBD1 | TRBJ1-1 | TRBV11-2 | many | TGTGCCAGCGGTTGGACAGGGCGAACTGAAGCTTTCTTT | CASGWTGRTEAFF